Each of the 24 T cell receptor beta chains below was sequenced from the same sample in a study of beta chain features in type 1 diabetes. The antigens these receptors bind are not known. TCRB transcripts that were expressed got sequenced, as all of the isolated RNA had been reverse transcribed. Here immunoSEQ multiplex PCR was the method, and the copy in TCRdb shows in-frame clones only, minus some. The sample holds roughly 150,000 clones, 10% to 13% seen once. Study-wide results and caveats: Shorter TCRB CDR3s, moderately but significantly so, were found in Type 1 diabetes patients in all four CD4+ subsets.

The sample comprised central memory CD4+ T cells from blood. The receptors here all came from a man aged 25-40 years with type 1 diabetes.

There are a few counts of this clone. The chain carries TRBV9 and TRBJ2-5; TRBD2 is a possible D gene (6 bases). The V end lost 0 bases, the J end lost 5 bases, and 11 bases lay between the germline ends. Germline loops: CDR1 SGDLS, CDR2 YYNGEE. The CDR3 runs 14 residues. The CDR3 loop is CASSVEGGGETQYF. The DNA for the CDR3 is TGTGCCAGCAGCGTAGAGGGCGGAGGGGAGACCCAGTACTTC.

This clone was found a few times. The rearrangement joins TRBV5-1 to TRBJ1-1, with 9 positions matching TRBD1. Germline trimming cut 3 bases from V and 7 bases from J; bases unmatched to any gene: 4. Germline-derived CDR1 and CDR2 are SGHRS and YFSETQ. The CDR3 spans 13 residues. CDR3 coding DNA: TGCGCCAGCAGCTCGGGACAGGGAAATGAAGCTTTCTTT. Its translation: CASSSGQGNEAFF. Full variable domain (rest looked up from reference TRBV5-1 and TRBJ1-1): KAGVTQTPRYLIKTRGQQVTLSCSPISGHRSVSWYQQTPGQGLQFLFEYFSETQRNKGNFPGRFSGRQFSNSRSEMNVSTLELGDSALYLCASSSGQGNEAFFGQGTRLTVV.

V usage is TRBV11-2 and J usage is TRBJ2-5; possibly TRBD2 for D (6 bases). Germline loops: CDR1 SGHAT, CDR2 FQNNGV. The CDR3 extends over 14 amino acids. Deletions cut 1 base from V and 4 bases from J, with 10 bases between. The CDR3 nucleotides are TGTGCCAGCAGCTTAGCCAGGGACTCAGAGACCCAGTACTTC. Translation: CASSLARDSETQYF.

V usage is TRBV5-4 and J usage is TRBJ2-1, with TRBD2 matching over 12 bases. Trimming took 4 bases from V and 0 from J; bases not matched to a gene: 8. Looked up from germline, CDR1 is SGHNT and CDR2 is YYREEE (reference sequence). The length of the CDR3 is 18 residues. The CDR3 DNA follows: TGTGCCAGCAGCGGACCTAGCGGGAGGGCCCTCTCCTACAATGAGCAGTTCTTC. It yields the protein CASSGPSGRALSYNEQFF.

This clone was counted a few times. The chain combines TRBV4-3 with TRBJ2-7; TRBD2 is a possible D gene (6 bases). Germline V gene data show CDR1 as LGHNA and CDR2 as YSLEER. Trimming cost V 0 bases and J 3 bases, with 12 bases left between them. The CDR3 covers 15 residues. The CDR3, as DNA: TGCGCCAGCAGCCAAGATTCGGGAGCGGTCTACGAGCAGTACTTC. Translation gives CASSQDSGAVYEQYF.

This chain connects TRBV27 to TRBJ2-7; D is perhaps TRBD1 (6 bases). This CDR3 is built from 14 residues. Germline lookup yields CDR1 MNHEY and CDR2 SMNVEV (reference sequence). V lost 5 bases and J lost 5, with 16 bases in between. The CDR3 DNA reads as TGTGCCAGCAGTACTACAGGGCGGCTGAACGAGCAGTACTTC. Its translation: CASSTTGRLNEQYF.

This clone was found a few times. The chain uses TRBV18 and TRBJ2-7; D possibly corresponds to TRBD2 (6 bases). V was pared by 5 bases and J by 3 bases, with 14 bases between. Germline lookup yields CDR1 KGHSH and CDR2 LQKENI. This CDR3 has 14 amino acids. The CDR3 is CASSRAGTHYEQYF. CDR3 in DNA: TGTGCCAGCTCAAGAGCCGGGACTCACTACGAGCAGTACTTC.

This clone was counted between two and nine times. This chain joins TRBV15 and TRBJ2-1; TRBD2 agrees at 12 bases. The V gene's germline CDR1 is LNHNV and CDR2 YYDKDF (reference sequence). V lost 3 bases, J lost 8 bases, and 8 bases stayed unmatched. The CDR3 totals 16 residues. DNA of the CDR3: TGTGCCACCAGCAGCATCCTAGCGGGAGGGCCTTATGAGCAGTTCTTC. Protein product: CATSSILAGGPYEQFF.

This clone occurred a few times. This chain joins TRBV2 and TRBJ2-5; a weak D match, TRBD1 (6 bases). Germline-derived CDR1 and CDR2 are SNHLY and FYNNEI. V lost 11 bases to trimming and J lost 5 bases, with 18 bases between them. The CDR3 is made up of 13 amino acids. The DNA for the CDR3 is TGTGCCGGCCGGTCACAGGGCGGCGAGACCCAGTACTTC. Protein: CAGRSQGGETQYF.

In its sample, this clone was seen a few times. The chain carries TRBV28 and TRBJ2-2; no firm D call. Germline CDR1 and CDR2: MDHEN and SYDVKM. This CDR3 is 15 amino acids long. Trimming left V 6 bases short and J 4 bases short, with 15 bases between. CDR3 coding DNA: TGTGCCAGCAGCCCACATACCCTTGGCACCGGGGAGCTGTTTTTT. Residues: CASSPHTLGTGELFF.

The chain uses TRBV10-3 and TRBJ1-5, with D possibly matching TRBD1 (5 bases). The CDR3 is 15 residues long. CDR1 is ENHRY and CDR2 is SYGVKD in the germline V gene. Trimming stripped 0 bases from V and 3 bases from J, with 9 bases between. The CDR3 bases are TGTGCCATCAGTGAGTCGGGAGGGGCCAATCAGCCCCAGCATTTT. Amino acids: CAISESGGANQPQHF.

The gene calls are TRBV11-2 and TRBJ1-4; 7 bases fit TRBD1. V was clipped by 2 bases and J by 5 bases; unmatched bases: 2. The CDR3 sequence is 14 residues long. CDR1 is SGHAT, CDR2 FQNNGV, per germline. The DNA of the CDR3 is TGTGCCAGCAGCTTAAGACAGGGAAATGAAAAACTGTTTTTT. Its translation is CASSLRQGNEKLFF.

The rearrangement links TRBV5-1 to TRBJ2-5, with 7 bases identical to TRBD2. V was clipped by 4 bases and J by 0 bases; unmatched bases: 6. The germline V gene has CDR1 SGHRS and CDR2 YFSETQ. This CDR3 is built from 15 residues. The chain's CDR3 is CASSRLADYQETQYF. CDR3 nucleotide sequence: TGCGCCAGCAGCCGACTAGCAGATTACCAAGAGACCCAGTACTTC. The full variable domain, completed using reference TRBV5-1 and TRBJ2-5, is KAGVTQTPRYLIKTRGQQVTLSCSPISGHRSVSWYQQTPGQGLQFLFEYFSETQRNKGNFPGRFSGRQFSNSRSEMNVSTLELGDSALYLCASSRLADYQETQYFGPGTRLLVL.

V and J are TRBV11-3 and TRBJ2-1; TRBD1 agrees at 10 bases. The junction had 10 bases not matched to a gene; V was cut back by 5 bases and J by 9 bases. The germline V gene encodes CDR1 SGHNT and CDR2 YENEEA. The CDR3 loop spans 15 amino acids. The CDR3 here is CASSMRTGGQGEQFF. For the CDR3, the DNA is TGTGCCAGCAGCATGCGGACAGGGGGTCAGGGTGAGCAGTTCTTC. The full variable domain, in which reference TRBV11-3 and TRBJ2-1 provide the parts outside the CDR3, is EAGVVQSPRYKIIEKKQPVAFWCNPISGHNTLYWYLQNLGQGPELLIRYENEEAVDDSQLPKDRFSAERLKGVDSTLKIQPAELGDSAVYLCASSMRTGGQGEQFFGPGTRLTVL.

The rearrangement uses TRBV5-1 and TRBJ1-1, with 7 positions matching TRBD1. V lost 4 bases to trimming and J lost 9 bases; unmatched junction nucleotides: 12. This CDR3 is built from 14 residues. CDR1 and CDR2 (germline): SGHRS, YFSETQ. Written as DNA, the CDR3 is TGCGCCAGCAGCGAGACAGGGCCCCGAGTGAAAGCTTTCTTT. Residues: CASSETGPRVKAFF.

This chain links TRBV19 with TRBJ2-5; perhaps TRBD2 as D (5 bases). Between the trimmed V and J ends, which lost 3 bases and 2 bases, there was a span of 7 bases. This CDR3 is built from 13 residues. The germline CDR1 and CDR2 sequences are LNHDA and SQIVND (reference sequence). Here the CDR3 reads CASSIGLQETQYF. The CDR3 DNA follows: TGTGCCAGTAGTATTGGACTGCAAGAGACCCAGTACTTC.

The chain is built from TRBV5-1 and TRBJ2-3; TRBD2 agrees at 11 bases. CDR1 and CDR2 from the germline V gene are SGHRS and YFSETQ. The J segment lost 6 bases and the V segment lost 3 bases, leaving 9 bases of the junction unmatched. This CDR3 region has 16 residues. CDR3 nucleotide sequence: TGCGCCAGCAGCTCCCGTGGACTAGCGGGCAGGGATACGCAGTATTTT. It is translated as CASSSRGLAGRDTQYF.

J is TRBJ1-1 and V is TRBV28; 7 bases fit TRBD1. The CDR3 covers 14 residues. From germline, CDR1 is MDHEN and CDR2 SYDVKM. The V segment lost 2 bases and the J segment 2 bases; nucleotides outside the gene matches: 2. The DNA of the CDR3 is TGTGCCAGCAGTTTACACAGGGGAAACACTGAAGCTTTCTTT. Protein sequence: CASSLHRGNTEAFF.

In its sample, this clone was seen a few times. The J gene is TRBJ2-1, the V gene TRBV27; 7 nucleotides line up with TRBD2. V trimming: 4 bases; J trimming: 6 bases; junction bases outside the gene matches: 6. The CDR3 covers 14 residues. Germline assignment: CDR1 MNHEY and CDR2 SMNVEV (reference sequence). CDR3 amino acids: CASSSRTRGNEQFF. CDR3 coding DNA: TGTGCCAGCAGTTCGCGGACTAGAGGCAATGAGCAGTTCTTC.

This clone was detected only a few times. The chain carries TRBV28 and TRBJ2-7; 9 bases map to TRBD1. This CDR3 has 14 residues. Trimming took 5 bases from V and 0 from J; bases not matched to a gene: 2. Germline assignment: CDR1 MDHEN and CDR2 SYDVKM. The CDR3 region has the DNA TGTGCCAGCAGTCTGACAGGGGGCTCCTACGAGCAGTACTTC. It yields the protein CASSLTGGSYEQYF.

The V gene is TRBV19, the J gene TRBJ1-1; D is possibly TRBD1 (6 bases). Germline V gives CDR1 LNHDA, CDR2 SQIVND (reference sequence). Trimming stripped 7 bases from V and 6 bases from J, with 12 bases between. The CDR3 is made up of 12 amino acids. The CDR3 bases are TGTGCCAGTAAAACAGGGATCGCTGAAGCTTTCTTT. Translating it yields CASKTGIAEAFF. Based on the CDR3 plus reference TRBV19 and TRBJ1-1, the full variable domain is DGGITQSPKYLFRKEGQNVTLSCEQNLNHDAMYWYRQDPGQGLRLIYYSQIVNDFQKGDIAEGYSVSREKKESFPLTVTSAQKNPTAFYLCASKTGIAEAFFGQGTRLTVV.

The CDR3 bases are TGTGCCAGCAGTGATGGGGACAGCGAAAAACTGTTTTTT. This codes for CASSDGDSEKLFF. This rearrangement joins TRBV2 to TRBJ1-4, with 7 nucleotides matching TRBD1. Trimming removed 3 bases from V and 8 bases from J; junction bases left unmatched: 3. This CDR3 is 13 amino acids long. CDR1 is SNHLY, CDR2 FYNNEI, per germline. Full variable domain (missing parts from reference TRBV2 and TRBJ1-4): EPEVTQTPSHQVTQMGQEVILRCVPISNHLYFYWYRQILGQKVEFLVSFYNNEISEKSEIFDDQFSVERPDGSNFTLKIRSTKLEDSAMYFCASSDGDSEKLFFGSGTQLSVL.

Only a few counts were recorded for this clone. Written as DNA, the CDR3 is TGTGCCTGGAAAGTGAGGGGGGGCCACAATGAGCAGTTCTTC. It translates to CAWKVRGGHNEQFF. This chain connects TRBV30 to TRBJ2-1; tentatively, D is TRBD2 (7 bases). The CDR3 consists of 14 residues. Looked up from germline, CDR1 is GTSNPN and CDR2 is SVGIG (reference sequence). Between the trimmed V and J ends, which lost 4 bases and 5 bases, there was a span of 15 bases.

The CDR3 here is CASSLVSEAFF. CDR3 nucleotide sequence: TGTGCCAGCAGTTTAGTCTCTGAAGCTTTCTTT. The rearrangement links TRBV28 to TRBJ1-1; D is undetermined. Germline lookup yields CDR1 MDHEN and CDR2 SYDVKM. Trimming removed 2 bases from V and 6 bases from J, with 4 bases in between. The CDR3 runs 11 residues.